One sample yielded the 15 T cell receptor beta chains listed below, sequenced in a study of Graves' ophthalmopathy and Graves' hyperthyroidism. Amplification targeted the TCR beta CDR3 regions, with RNA transcripts as the source material. The workflow started with a first-round RT-PCR run with HTBI primers and then moved on to a second-round multiplex PCR. TCRdb independently ran MiXCR on the multiplex PCR reads; one entry per CDR3 protein. The sample carries hundreds of thousands of distinct CDR3 sequences, roughly 21% recorded once. Sample: peripheral blood. Receptor source: a woman aged 18 to 35 with stable Graves' hyperthyroidism.

This clonotype has ten or more counts. This rearrangement joins TRBV20-1 to TRBJ1-1; 11 nucleotides match TRBD1. The CDR3 extends over 12 amino acids. Looked up from germline, CDR1 is DFQATT and CDR2 is SNEGSKA (reference sequence). CDR3 protein: CRGDRGDTEAFF. The DNA of the CDR3 is TGCAGGGGGGACAGGGGGGACACTGAAGCTTTCTTT.

This clonotype turned up a few times. The chain links TRBV18 to TRBJ1-1; the D gene is possibly TRBD1 (5 bases). Germline-derived CDR1 and CDR2 are KGHSH and LQKENI. V was trimmed by 5 bases and J by 2 bases, leaving 18 bases between them. The CDR3 is 16 amino acids. The CDR3 loop reads CASSSLGVEINTEAFF. CDR3 in DNA: TGTGCCAGCTCATCATTAGGGGTGGAGATTAACACTGAAGCTTTCTTT.

This clonotype appeared many times. The chain is built from TRBV6-1 and TRBJ1-1; unclear D gene. Germline V lookup: CDR1 MNHNS, CDR2 SASEGT. V lost 1 base and J 1 base, leaving 16 bases between the germline ends. This CDR3 is built from 17 residues. The CDR3 DNA reads TGTGCCAGCAGTGAAGTAGATGACTCGTGGTGGAACACTGAAGCTTTCTTT. Its protein is CASSEVDDSWWNTEAFF.

This clonotype was observed many times. V usage is TRBV6-1 and J usage is TRBJ2-2; TRBD1 matches at 9 bases. Germline lookup yields CDR1 MNHNS and CDR2 SASEGT. The CDR3 contains 14 residues. The V segment lost 8 bases and the J segment 4 bases; nucleotides outside the gene matches: 5. The CDR3 region is CASLRDRVTGELFF. CDR3 sequence (DNA): TGTGCCAGCCTTCGGGACAGGGTCACCGGGGAGCTGTTTTTT.

This clonotype was picked up many times. This chain uses TRBV7-2 with TRBJ1-5; D is uncertain. The CDR3 length is 15 residues. Germline CDR1 is SGHTA and CDR2 is FQGNSA. With 1 base removed from V and 2 bases from J, the gap between germline ends came to 9 bases. As DNA, the CDR3 is TGTGCCAGCAGCTTAGACAGTTCTGGCAATCAGCCCCAGCATTTT. The encoded protein is CASSLDSSGNQPQHF.

The table lists this clonotype with many counts. This rearrangement joins TRBV12-3 or TRBV12-4 to TRBJ1-1; D perhaps matches TRBD1 (5 bases). V lost 5 bases and J lost 5, with 9 bases in between. The CDR3 consists of 12 residues. Here the CDR3 reads CASSRGVTEAFF. The CDR3 bases are TGTGCCAGCAGTAGAGGGGTAACTGAAGCTTTCTTT.

A note on this clonotype: A much more abundant neighbour one base away suggests this may be a read error. This chain joins TRBV11-2 and TRBJ2-3; D perhaps matches TRBD2 (5 bases). The CDR3 sequence is 13 residues long. The germline V gene encodes CDR1 SGHAT and CDR2 FQNNGV. V was clipped by 4 bases and J by 8 bases, with 13 bases between them. CDR3 protein: CASSSSLAGTQYF. CDR3 nucleotides: TGTGCCAGCAGCTCCTCTCTAGCAGGTACGCAGTATTTT.

This clonotype was counted ten times or more. V usage is TRBV2 and J usage is TRBJ1-5; D remains unclear. From germline, CDR1 is SNHLY and CDR2 FYNNEI. The CDR3 totals 13 residues. Trimming took 2 bases from V and 2 from J, leaving 4 bases between them. For the CDR3, the DNA is TGTGCCAGCAGTGAATCAGGCAATCAGCCCCAGCATTTT. Translation: CASSESGNQPQHF.

This clonotype was picked up many times. J is TRBJ1-2 and V is TRBV6-2 or TRBV6-3, with a possible D match to TRBD1 (6 bases). Germline lookup yields CDR1 MNHEY and CDR2 SVGEGT. The CDR3 sequence is 18 residues long. V dropped 2 bases and J dropped 3 bases, with 22 bases sitting between them. Written as DNA, the CDR3 is TGTGCCAGCAGTTACGTCGGGACATTGGGCAGCTACGACTATGGCTACACCTTC. This gives the protein CASSYVGTLGSYDYGYTF.

As regards this clonotype: With a much larger clone just one base away, this may be a read error. The rearrangement uses TRBV3-1 and TRBJ1-1, with a possible D match to TRBD1 (5 bases). The germline V gene has CDR1 LGHDT and CDR2 YNNKEL (reference sequence). CDR3 length equals 14 residues. The V end lost 4 bases, the J end lost 5 bases, and 14 bases lay between the germline ends. CDR3 nucleotide sequence: TGTGCCAGCAGCCCTGTCGAGGGGATGACTGAAGCTTTCTTT. This encodes CASSPVEGMTEAFF.

The chain links TRBV20-1 to TRBJ1-5; D remains unclear. The CDR3 extends over 12 amino acids. The germline V gene encodes CDR1 DFQATT and CDR2 SNEGSKA (reference sequence). The V end was cut by 6 bases, the J end by 4 bases, with 10 bases between. CDR3 in amino acids: CSAWRENQPQHF. The CDR3 coding sequence is TGCAGTGCCTGGCGGGAGAATCAGCCCCAGCATTTT.

This clonotype was seen at least ten times. This sequence joins TRBV6-5 and TRBJ1-2; no definite D call. Germline V gene lookup returns CDR1 MNHEY and CDR2 SVGAGI. The V and J ends lost 4 bases and 7 bases respectively, with 16 bases between them. The CDR3 length is 14 residues. CDR3 sequence (DNA): TGTGCCAGCAGTTTGATCGGGGAGAGGATTGGCTACACCTTC. Amino acids: CASSLIGERIGYTF.

This clonotype was seen ten or more times. This chain connects TRBV20-1 to TRBJ2-3, with D hard to call. Germline V CDR1 and CDR2: DFQATT, SNEGSKA (reference sequence). Trimming left V 1 base short and J 1 base short, with 9 bases between. This CDR3 is built from 14 residues. The CDR3: CSARVPSRTDTQYF. The CDR3 DNA sequence: TGCAGTGCTAGAGTCCCTAGTCGCACAGATACGCAGTATTTT.

This clonotype has a count of ten or more. The DNA for the CDR3 is TGTGCCAGCAGCTTAGGTGGGCTCCATCTAGCCAAAAACATTCAGTACTTC. This codes for CASSLGGLHLAKNIQYF. The chain has TRBV7-8 and TRBJ2-4; D ambiguous. The germline V gene has CDR1 SGHVS and CDR2 FQNEAQ. CDR3 length: 17 amino acids. Between the trimmed V and J ends, which lost 1 base and 0 bases, there was a span of 13 bases.

V is TRBV7-3 and J is TRBJ1-2; 11 nucleotides line up with TRBD1. The CDR3 has 13 amino acids. Germline lookup yields CDR1 SGHTA and CDR2 FQGTGA. With 8 bases clipped from V and 8 bases from J, the junction kept 7 bases outside the gene matches. DNA for the CDR3: TGTGCCAGCGGCCCGGGACAGGGGGGCGGCTACACCTTC. Amino acid sequence: CASGPGQGGGYTF.